This T cell receptor (beta chain) was recorded in a study of cytomegalovirus exposure and HLA in healthy donors. Study-level findings and limits: Later analysis revealed greater clonal expansion in HLA-associated TCR beta chains than in equally common others. Among TCR beta chains, those listed as cytomegalovirus-associated numbered around 160.

In the case of this clone: Its specificity is unknown.

V lost 6 bases to trimming and J lost 1 base, with 6 bases between them. CDR1 is ENHRY and CDR2 is SYGVKD in the germline V gene. This CDR3 is built from 12 residues. These donors, healthy bone marrow donors, were studied. The PCR ran on 60 Vbeta and 13 Jbeta primers. Produced via immunoSEQ multiplex PCR; TCRdb's table is partial and in-frame only. The table shows some 110,000 clones, with less than 80% occurring only once. The chain combines TRBV10-3 with TRBJ1-2, with D possibly being TRBD1 (5 bases). Sequences were obtained from PBMCs. The TCR comes from a man aged 25-45 years in good health and CMV-seronegative. CDR3 sequence (DNA): TGTGCCATCAGGGGGGGTAACTATGGCTACACCTTC. It encodes CAIRGGNYGYTF.